These T cell receptor beta chains were read from a single sample in a study of human T cells and chemical hapten exposure. TCRdb analysed the RACE reads with MiXCR anew, one entry per CDR3 protein. The data contain more than 95,000 distinct CDR3 sequences, under 35% of them singletons. The sample consisted of whole blood, taken in connection with sensitization to the hapten diphenylcyclopropenone (DPC). Receptors originate from a man between 40 and 49 years old with alopecia areata. Some clones in this sample may be carry-over from other donors' samples. Both conserved end residues are part of each CDR3. Each record gives: clone size, J gene, V gene, D gene, CDR3 DNA, CDR3 protein. D genes are given only for firm matches. Clone size appears in some rows only: once, few, many, or a class for an expanded clone.

clone_size: -; j_call: TRBJ2-7; v_call: TRBV6-6; d_call: -; cdr3_nt: TGTGCCAGCAGTTACGAGGGGCTCACAATCCCGGACTCCTACGAGCAGTACTTC; cdr3_aa: CASSYEGLTIPDSYEQYF
clone_size: -; j_call: TRBJ2-3; v_call: TRBV4-3; d_call: TRBD2; cdr3_nt: TGCGCCAGCAGCCAACCAGCGGGAGCTACGCAGTATTTT; cdr3_aa: CASSQPAGATQYF
clone_size: once; j_call: TRBJ2-1; v_call: TRBV2; d_call: -; cdr3_nt: TGTGCCAGCAGTGGGGGGAGAGATTACAATGAGCAGTTCTTC; cdr3_aa: CASSGGRDYNEQFF
clone_size: -; j_call: TRBJ2-3; v_call: TRBV24-1; d_call: TRBD2; cdr3_nt: TGTGCCACCAGTGATCGGACTAGCGGCGTAGTCACAGATACGCAGTATTTT; cdr3_aa: CATSDRTSGVVTDTQYF
clone_size: -; j_call: TRBJ2-5; v_call: TRBV29-1; d_call: -; cdr3_nt: TGCAGCCCGTTGGGGCCCCGTGGGACCCAGTACTTC; cdr3_aa: CSPLGPRGTQYF
clone_size: many; j_call: TRBJ1-4; v_call: TRBV12-3/TRBV12-4; d_call: TRBD1; cdr3_nt: TGTGCCAGCAGTCCTCGGACAGGGTCCGGTGAAAAACTGTTTTTT; cdr3_aa: CASSPRTGSGEKLFF
clone_size: -; j_call: TRBJ2-5; v_call: TRBV29-1; d_call: TRBD2; cdr3_nt: TGCAGCGTTGTAGTAGCGGGGGCCGGGGCCCAGTACTTC; cdr3_aa: CSVVVAGAGAQYF
clone_size: -; j_call: TRBJ1-1; v_call: TRBV20-1; d_call: TRBD1; cdr3_nt: TGCAGTGCCCCTAACCGGGACAGGGGGTATGACACTGAAGCTTTCTTT; cdr3_aa: CSAPNRDRGYDTEAFF
clone_size: -; j_call: TRBJ2-3; v_call: TRBV6-1; d_call: TRBD2; cdr3_nt: TGTGCCAGCAGTGAAGGGGGAAGGGGCGGGAGCAGTGGAGATACGCAGTATTTT; cdr3_aa: CASSEGGRGGSSGDTQYF
clone_size: -; j_call: TRBJ1-5; v_call: TRBV2; d_call: TRBD1; cdr3_nt: TGTGCCAGCAGTGTCGGGACAGGAGTTAATCAGCCCCAGCATTTT; cdr3_aa: CASSVGTGVNQPQHF
clone_size: -; j_call: TRBJ1-4; v_call: TRBV18; d_call: -; cdr3_nt: TGTGCCAGCTCACCAAGGACCGAGGAAACAACTAATGAAAAACTGTTTTTT; cdr3_aa: CASSPRTEETTNEKLFF
clone_size: few; j_call: TRBJ2-1; v_call: TRBV11-2; d_call: -; cdr3_nt: TGTGCCAGCAGCTCGGGGGGAATAGCGAGAGGGGGCGGGATCTTC; cdr3_aa: CASSSGGIARGGGIF
clone_size: -; j_call: TRBJ2-3; v_call: TRBV15; d_call: -; cdr3_nt: TGTGCCACCAGCAGAGATAGCTACAGCACAGATACGCAGTATTTT; cdr3_aa: CATSRDSYSTDTQYF
clone_size: few; j_call: TRBJ1-1; v_call: TRBV7-6; d_call: TRBD1; cdr3_nt: TGTGCCAGCAGCGTTGACAGGGACACTGAAGCTTTCTTT; cdr3_aa: CASSVDRDTEAFF
clone_size: many; j_call: TRBJ2-1; v_call: TRBV9; d_call: TRBD1; cdr3_nt: TGTGCCAGCAGCGTATCCCCGGGACAGGGGTCCAATGAGCAGTTCTTC; cdr3_aa: CASSVSPGQGSNEQFF
clone_size: -; j_call: TRBJ2-5; v_call: TRBV20-1; d_call: -; cdr3_nt: TGCAGTGCTAGAGAACCACAGAGGTTAGAAGAGACCCAGTACTTC; cdr3_aa: CSAREPQRLEETQYF
clone_size: -; j_call: TRBJ2-5; v_call: TRBV7-2; d_call: TRBD1; cdr3_nt: TGTGCCAGCAGCTTTGGACAGGATGGGACCCAGTACTTC; cdr3_aa: CASSFGQDGTQYF
clone_size: -; j_call: TRBJ2-1; v_call: TRBV19; d_call: -; cdr3_nt: TGTGCCAGTAGTATTGCTCCCCTAGCTTTTGGATCCTACAATGAGCAGTTCTTC; cdr3_aa: CASSIAPLAFGSYNEQFF
clone_size: -; j_call: TRBJ2-1; v_call: TRBV2; d_call: TRBD2; cdr3_nt: TGTGCCAGCAGTGAAGAGGTAGCGGGACACAATGAGCAGTTCTTC; cdr3_aa: CASSEEVAGHNEQFF
clone_size: -; j_call: TRBJ2-3; v_call: TRBV7-6; d_call: TRBD1; cdr3_nt: TGTGCCAGCAGCTCAGGGGGCCGTGCAGATACGCAGTATTTT; cdr3_aa: CASSSGGRADTQYF
clone_size: many; j_call: TRBJ2-1; v_call: TRBV28; d_call: -; cdr3_nt: TGTGCCAGCCCAGGGAAGGGGTCGAATGAGCAGTTCTTC; cdr3_aa: CASPGKGSNEQFF
clone_size: few; j_call: TRBJ2-1; v_call: TRBV7-2; d_call: TRBD2; cdr3_nt: TGTGCCAGCAGCCCCAGGGGAGGCAGCGGGAGCTCCTACAATGAGCAGTTCTTC; cdr3_aa: CASSPRGGSGSSYNEQFF
clone_size: -; j_call: TRBJ2-1; v_call: TRBV29-1; d_call: TRBD1; cdr3_nt: TGCAGCGTTGACGACACAGGGGGCAGTTCCTACAATGAGCAGTTCTTC; cdr3_aa: CSVDDTGGSSYNEQFF
clone_size: -; j_call: TRBJ2-5; v_call: TRBV7-8; d_call: TRBD1; cdr3_nt: TGTGCCAGCAGCTTAGCACGGGACAGGGAGGGGAAAGAGACCCAGTACTTC; cdr3_aa: CASSLARDREGKETQYF
clone_size: -; j_call: TRBJ2-6; v_call: TRBV10-3; d_call: -; cdr3_nt: TGTGCCATCAGTGGGGGAGCCGGGGCCAACGTCCTGACTTTC; cdr3_aa: CAISGGAGANVLTF
clone_size: -; j_call: TRBJ2-1; v_call: TRBV6-4; d_call: -; cdr3_nt: TGTGCCAGCAGTGACGTGATAGCCACAGAGCAGTTCTTC; cdr3_aa: CASSDVIATEQFF
clone_size: few; j_call: TRBJ1-5; v_call: TRBV6-1; d_call: TRBD1; cdr3_nt: TGTGCCAGCAGTGTCCAGGGGGCAAGCAATCAGCCCCAGCATTTT; cdr3_aa: CASSVQGASNQPQHF
clone_size: few; j_call: TRBJ2-3; v_call: TRBV7-9; d_call: TRBD2; cdr3_nt: TGTGCCAGCAGCTCTTGGACTAGCGGTAACACAGATACGCAGTATTTT; cdr3_aa: CASSSWTSGNTDTQYF
clone_size: few; j_call: TRBJ2-6; v_call: TRBV7-2; d_call: -; cdr3_nt: TGTGCCAGCAGCGGGGCAGGGTCATTGGCTGGGGCCAACGTCCTGACTTTC; cdr3_aa: CASSGAGSLAGANVLTF
clone_size: -; j_call: TRBJ2-1; v_call: TRBV28; d_call: TRBD2; cdr3_nt: TGTGCCAGCAGTTTATATAGTGCTAGCGGGAGCGATGAGCAGTTCTTC; cdr3_aa: CASSLYSASGSDEQFF
clone_size: few; j_call: TRBJ2-4; v_call: TRBV29-1; d_call: -; cdr3_nt: TGCAGCGTGTGGGGTAGCACGGCCAAAAACATTCAGTACTTC; cdr3_aa: CSVWGSTAKNIQYF
clone_size: -; j_call: TRBJ1-2; v_call: TRBV5-1; d_call: -; cdr3_nt: TGCGCCAGCAGCCCCAGGGGTGGGAGCTATGGCTACACCTTC; cdr3_aa: CASSPRGGSYGYTF
clone_size: once; j_call: TRBJ2-1; v_call: TRBV14; d_call: -; cdr3_nt: TGTGCCAGCAGTCGGGACTCCAGCTCCTACAATGAGCAGTTCTTC; cdr3_aa: CASSRDSSSYNEQFF
clone_size: few; j_call: TRBJ1-2; v_call: TRBV12-3/TRBV12-4; d_call: TRBD1; cdr3_nt: TGTGCCAGCAGTTTCGGGACAGGGGGCTATGGCTACACCTTC; cdr3_aa: CASSFGTGGYGYTF
clone_size: -; j_call: TRBJ2-3; v_call: TRBV30; d_call: TRBD1; cdr3_nt: TGTGCCTGGAGGACAGGGGCGCAAGATACGCAGTATTTT; cdr3_aa: CAWRTGAQDTQYF
clone_size: few; j_call: TRBJ1-5; v_call: TRBV20-1; d_call: -; cdr3_nt: TGCAGTGCTAGACAGCTTAATAGCAATCAGCCCCAGCATTTT; cdr3_aa: CSARQLNSNQPQHF
clone_size: -; j_call: TRBJ2-3; v_call: TRBV7-2; d_call: -; cdr3_nt: TGTGCCAGCAGCCCGGGACGTATTGCAGATACGCAGTATTTT; cdr3_aa: CASSPGRIADTQYF
clone_size: few; j_call: TRBJ2-7; v_call: TRBV9; d_call: TRBD1; cdr3_nt: TGTGCCAGCAGCGTATCCGGGACAGCCCCGGAGCAGTACTTC; cdr3_aa: CASSVSGTAPEQYF
clone_size: -; j_call: TRBJ1-1; v_call: TRBV7-2; d_call: -; cdr3_nt: TGTGCCAGCAGCTTAGTTTGGGGGAACACTGAAGCTTTCTTT; cdr3_aa: CASSLVWGNTEAFF
clone_size: few; j_call: TRBJ2-2; v_call: TRBV20-1; d_call: TRBD2; cdr3_nt: TGCAGTGCTAGAAGTCCCGGGAGGGTGAACACCGGGGAGCTGTTTTTT; cdr3_aa: CSARSPGRVNTGELFF
clone_size: few; j_call: TRBJ2-3; v_call: TRBV20-1; d_call: -; cdr3_nt: TGCAGTGCTAGTAGGGGGGCGTGGGATACGCAGTATTTT; cdr3_aa: CSASRGAWDTQYF
clone_size: -; j_call: TRBJ2-4; v_call: TRBV2; d_call: -; cdr3_nt: TGTGCCAGCGAAAGGGGAACGGGTCTAGCCAAAAACATTCAGTACTTC; cdr3_aa: CASERGTGLAKNIQYF
clone_size: few; j_call: TRBJ1-4; v_call: TRBV7-9; d_call: -; cdr3_nt: TGTGCCAGCAGCTTACAAACAGCTAATGAAAAACTGTTTTTT; cdr3_aa: CASSLQTANEKLFF
clone_size: -; j_call: TRBJ2-2; v_call: TRBV6-2/TRBV6-3; d_call: TRBD2; cdr3_nt: TGTGCCAGCAGTTCTCTCGGACTAGCGACCGGGGAGCTGTTTTTT; cdr3_aa: CASSSLGLATGELFF
clone_size: few; j_call: TRBJ2-3; v_call: TRBV29-1; d_call: TRBD1; cdr3_nt: TGCAGCGCCCCCTCCAAAGGGGGCTTCGATACGCAGTATTTT; cdr3_aa: CSAPSKGGFDTQYF
clone_size: few; j_call: TRBJ2-1; v_call: TRBV29-1; d_call: TRBD2; cdr3_nt: TGCAGCGTTGAAGCTAGCGGGAGGTACTACAATGAGCAGTTCTTC; cdr3_aa: CSVEASGRYYNEQFF
clone_size: -; j_call: TRBJ2-2; v_call: TRBV27; d_call: TRBD2; cdr3_nt: TGTGCCAGCAGTTTAAGAAGTCTAGCGGGAAGATCGAACACCGGGGAGCTGTTTTTT; cdr3_aa: CASSLRSLAGRSNTGELFF
clone_size: few; j_call: TRBJ2-7; v_call: TRBV3-1; d_call: TRBD1; cdr3_nt: TGTGCCAGCAGCCCGTGGGACAGTTCCTACGAGCAGTACTTC; cdr3_aa: CASSPWDSSYEQYF
clone_size: few; j_call: TRBJ2-1; v_call: TRBV10-3; d_call: TRBD2; cdr3_nt: TGTGCCATCAGTGAGTCGCTAGCGGGTGAGCAGTTCTTC; cdr3_aa: CAISESLAGEQFF
clone_size: few; j_call: TRBJ1-2; v_call: TRBV7-2; d_call: TRBD1; cdr3_nt: TGTGCCAGCAGCTTAGCGGGCAGGGGGTGGGATGGCTACACCTTC; cdr3_aa: CASSLAGRGWDGYTF
clone_size: few; j_call: TRBJ1-5; v_call: TRBV12-3/TRBV12-4; d_call: -; cdr3_nt: TGTGCCAGCAGTTTGGGCAGATCCAATAGCAATCAGCCCCAGCATTTT; cdr3_aa: CASSLGRSNSNQPQHF
clone_size: -; j_call: TRBJ1-2; v_call: TRBV30; d_call: -; cdr3_nt: TGTGCCTGGAACGGTGAGGGCTGGATCAATGGCTACACCTTC; cdr3_aa: CAWNGEGWINGYTF
clone_size: many; j_call: TRBJ2-1; v_call: TRBV7-2; d_call: -; cdr3_nt: TGTGCCAGCAGCTCATCGTGGGATAGCGGATTGAGCTCCTACAATGAGCAGTTCTTC; cdr3_aa: CASSSSWDSGLSSYNEQFF
clone_size: few; j_call: TRBJ2-7; v_call: TRBV10-3; d_call: -; cdr3_nt: TGTGCCATCAGTGAAGACAGATACTACGAGCAGTACTTC; cdr3_aa: CAISEDRYYEQYF
clone_size: once; j_call: TRBJ2-2; v_call: TRBV12-3/TRBV12-4; d_call: -; cdr3_nt: TGTGCCAGCAGTCCCCGAGAGTCCAACACCGGGGAGCTGTTTTTT; cdr3_aa: CASSPRESNTGELFF
clone_size: -; j_call: TRBJ2-5; v_call: TRBV12-3/TRBV12-4; d_call: -; cdr3_nt: TGTGCCAGCAGTTTTAGGGGGGGGCGAGAGACCCAGTACTTC; cdr3_aa: CASSFRGGRETQYF
clone_size: -; j_call: TRBJ2-1; v_call: TRBV14; d_call: -; cdr3_nt: TGTGCCAGCAGCCAGACCCCTGGATACAGCCGTAAGAATGAGCAGTTCTTC; cdr3_aa: CASSQTPGYSRKNEQFF
clone_size: few; j_call: TRBJ2-7; v_call: TRBV4-3; d_call: -; cdr3_nt: TGCGCCAGCAGCCAAGGGTTCAGGGGTTACGAGCAGTACTTC; cdr3_aa: CASSQGFRGYEQYF
clone_size: -; j_call: TRBJ1-1; v_call: TRBV6-1; d_call: -; cdr3_nt: TGTGCCAGCAGTGAAGGTCGAGCTTACACTGAAGCTTTCTTT; cdr3_aa: CASSEGRAYTEAFF
clone_size: -; j_call: TRBJ2-1; v_call: TRBV6-2/TRBV6-3; d_call: -; cdr3_nt: TGTGCCAGCACCTACTGGAAGGGGGGGGAGCAGTTCTTC; cdr3_aa: CASTYWKGGEQFF